These 18 T cell receptor beta chains came from one sample sequenced in a study of identifying expanded T cells in peripheral blood. Clones were sequenced by immunoSEQ multiplex PCR, and TCRdb holds only the in-frame ones, with some missing. The sample shows approximately 79,000 clones, roughly 90% of them seen only once. Sequenced material: blood. The receptors were sampled from a person aged 18-70 years in good health.

V is TRBV30 and J is TRBJ2-1; D uncertain. Germline V gives CDR1 GTSNPN, CDR2 SVGIG (reference sequence). The CDR3 extends over 13 amino acids. The germline V and J ends were trimmed by 4 bases and 4 bases, with 11 bases remaining between them. The DNA for the CDR3 is TGTGCCTGGAAAATCGGAGCTTACAATGAGCAGTTCTTC. It specifies CAWKIGAYNEQFF.

The chain has TRBV2 and TRBJ2-3; 15 bases map to TRBD2. The CDR3 has 16 residues. Germline CDR1 is SNHLY and CDR2 is FYNNEI. The V and J ends lost 10 bases and 5 bases, in that order; junction bases with no gene match: 10. CDR3 amino acids: CATRTSGRAGLDTQYF. The CDR3 DNA is TGTGCCACTCGGACTAGCGGGAGGGCCGGGTTAGATACGCAGTATTTT.

The chain combines TRBV4-1 with TRBJ1-5, with TRBD1 matching 7 bases. Germline V gives CDR1 MGHRA, CDR2 YSYEKL. There are 16 residues in the CDR3. V was clipped by 4 bases and J by 2 bases; unmatched bases: 8. CDR3 coding DNA: TGCGCCAGCAGCCCAGACAGGGTCCGAGGCAATCAGCCCCAGCATTTT. The encoded protein is CASSPDRVRGNQPQHF.

The chain recombines TRBV29-1 with TRBJ1-2; D is uncertain. The CDR3 consists of 11 residues. Per the germline V gene, CDR1 is SQVTM and CDR2 is ANQGSEA. The V and J ends lost 4 bases and 5 bases respectively, with 8 bases between them. The CDR3 sequence: CSVGLQYGYTF. DNA for the CDR3: TGCAGCGTTGGCCTTCAATATGGCTACACCTTC. Full variable domain (rest looked up from reference TRBV29-1 and TRBJ1-2): SAVISQKPSRDICQRGTSLTIQCQVDSQVTMMFWYRQQPGQSLTLIATANQGSEATYESGFVIDKFPISRPNLTFSTLTVSNMSPEDSSIYLCSVGLQYGYTFGSGTRLTVV.

This clone was seen just once. The chain recombines TRBV11-2 with TRBJ2-5; 7 nucleotides line up with TRBD2. With 4 bases clipped from V and 2 bases from J, the junction kept 10 bases outside the gene matches. Germline CDR1 is SGHAT and CDR2 is FQNNGV. The CDR3 has 16 amino acids. The CDR3 spells CASSSWTSELQETQYF. CDR3 nucleotides: TGTGCCAGCAGCTCCTGGACTAGTGAGTTACAAGAGACCCAGTACTTC.

The chain joins TRBV28 to TRBJ2-7; the D is unclear. Germline lookup yields CDR1 MDHEN and CDR2 SYDVKM. The CDR3 runs to 15 residues. With 2 bases removed from V and 0 bases from J, the gap between germline ends came to 11 bases. CDR3 loop: CASSLRDQSSYEQYF. In nucleotides, the CDR3 is TGTGCCAGCAGTTTAAGGGATCAAAGCTCCTACGAGCAGTACTTC.

V usage is TRBV5-1 and J usage is TRBJ1-1, with D maybe TRBD1 (6 bases). With 0 bases removed from V and 2 bases from J, the gap between germline ends came to 11 bases. There are 15 residues in the CDR3. The germline V gene encodes CDR1 SGHRS and CDR2 YFSETQ. The CDR3 DNA is TGCGCCAGCAGCTTGGACTCAGGGGCAAACACTGAAGCTTTCTTT. The encoded protein is CASSLDSGANTEAFF.

V and J are TRBV29-1 and TRBJ1-1; D unclear. Per the germline V gene, CDR1 is SQVTM and CDR2 is ANQGSEA. The length of the CDR3 is 13 residues. Trimming pared 7 bases from V and 2 bases from J, leaving 14 bases between. CDR3: CSGRPNLNTEAFF. The CDR3 DNA reads as TGCAGCGGGAGACCTAATCTCAACACTGAAGCTTTCTTT.

This chain links TRBV14 with TRBJ1-4; D is possibly TRBD1 (5 bases). CDR3 length: 16 amino acids. The V gene's germline CDR1 is SGHDN and CDR2 FVKESK. Trimming removed 4 bases from V and 14 bases from J, with 26 bases in between. The CDR3 protein is CASSLQPHYYQGKLFF. The DNA of the CDR3 is TGTGCCAGCAGCCTCCAGCCGCATTACTACCAGGGAAAGCTGTTTTTT.

The chain uses TRBV5-1 and TRBJ2-2; TRBD1 matches at 9 bases. The CDR3 has 14 amino acids. V lost 7 bases and J lost 3; bases outside the gene matches: 4. From germline, CDR1 is SGHRS and CDR2 YFSETQ. CDR3 DNA sequence: TGCGCCAGCGGGGACAGGGTTGACACCGGGGAGCTGTTTTTT. Translation gives CASGDRVDTGELFF.

The sample holds a few counts of this clone. The chain employs TRBV2 and TRBJ2-2; TRBD1 might be the D (6 bases). Per germline, CDR1 SNHLY and CDR2 FYNNEI. Trimming removed 8 bases from V and 4 bases from J, with 8 bases in between. The CDR3 length is 12 residues. The CDR3 spells CASGQRTGELFF. DNA of the CDR3: TGTGCCAGCGGACAGCGCACCGGGGAGCTGTTTTTT.

The chain couples TRBV5-4 to TRBJ2-7; 10 bases map to TRBD1. This CDR3 contains 18 residues. J lost 2 bases, V lost 0 bases, and 11 bases had no gene match. Germline assignment: CDR1 SGHNT and CDR2 YYREEE (reference sequence). The CDR3 DNA is TGTGCCAGCAGCTTGGCCAGCATGACAGGGGGCACACCCTACGAGCAGTACTTC. Translation: CASSLASMTGGTPYEQYF.

This chain uses TRBV28 with TRBJ1-3; D remains ambiguous. This CDR3 comprises 15 residues. V was clipped by 6 bases and J by 0 bases, with 12 bases between them. CDR1 and CDR2 from the germline V gene are MDHEN and SYDVKM. In DNA, the CDR3 is TGTGCCAGCAGGGGAACAGCGAGCTCTGGAAACACCATATATTTT. Its translation is CASRGTASSGNTIYF.

V is TRBV14 and J is TRBJ2-7, with D possibly TRBD2 on 6 matching bases. Deletions cut 4 bases from V and 3 bases from J, with 7 bases between. This CDR3 has 12 residues. From germline, CDR1 is SGHDN and CDR2 FVKESK. CDR3 DNA: TGTGCCAGCAGCCTGACTAGCTACGAGCAGTACTTC. As protein: CASSLTSYEQYF.

The chain has TRBV7-9 and TRBJ2-2; 8 nucleotides align to TRBD1. Germline V gene lookup returns CDR1 SEHNR and CDR2 FQNEAQ (reference sequence). J lost 3 bases, V lost 5 bases, and 5 bases had no gene match. This CDR3 has 15 amino acids. The CDR3 is CASSPWDRYTGELFF. CDR3 coding DNA: TGTGCCAGCAGCCCCTGGGACAGGTACACCGGGGAGCTGTTTTTT.

The chain links TRBV27 to TRBJ2-3; 9 nucleotides match TRBD2. J was trimmed by 5 bases and V by 3 bases; bases with no gene match: 6. CDR3 length: 15 residues. The V gene's germline CDR1 is MNHEY and CDR2 SMNVEV (reference sequence). The CDR3 sequence is CASSFHQRGVDTQYF. The CDR3 DNA sequence: TGTGCCAGCAGTTTTCACCAGCGGGGGGTAGATACGCAGTATTTT.

The chain joins TRBV7-2 to TRBJ1-3; no firm D call. CDR1 is SGHTA, CDR2 FQGNSA, per germline. V was shortened by 1 base and J by 7 bases, with 8 bases between the two germline ends. The CDR3 runs 13 residues. The DNA for the CDR3 is TGTGCCAGCAGCTTAGATGGGCGGAACACCATATATTTT. As protein: CASSLDGRNTIYF.

This clone was counted once. The rearrangement uses TRBV4-2 and TRBJ2-3; D remains ambiguous. Looked up from germline, CDR1 is LGHNA and CDR2 is YNFKEQ. The CDR3 runs 13 residues. Trimming removed 0 bases at V and 7 bases at J, with 8 bases between. The CDR3 DNA follows: TGTGCCAGCAGCCAAGACGTGATAAATACGCAGTATTTT. It codes for CASSQDVINTQYF.